Listed below are T cell receptor beta chains from one sample, sequenced in a study of PD-1 blockade in classical Hodgkin lymphoma. Clones were sequenced by immunoSEQ multiplex PCR, and TCRdb holds only the in-frame ones, with some missing. The sample holds approximately 90,000 clones, under 85% seen once. Sequencing used peripheral blood mononuclear cells (PBMCs), obtained before the fourth cycle of nivolumab. The receptors shown here come from a human donor with classical Hodgkin lymphoma. Both conserved end residues are part of each CDR3. Fields, in order: V gene, CDR3 protein.

TRBV7-2	CASSLAPPQLDQPQHF
TRBV5-6	CASSAPPTDTQYF
TRBV10-3	CAISDRDRDLQETQYF
TRBV11-3	CASSLAPVFNEQFF
TRBV14	CASSQLRGSYNEQFF
TRBV27	CASSRTGAPDGYTF
TRBV6-6	CASSSPGQGTYEQYF
TRBV6-6	CASSPDGFGTQYF
TRBV5-1	CASSPGGGRPADTQYF
TRBV5-5	CASSLFLGETQYF
TRBV28	CASSRTSGKHEQYF
TRBV19	CASKGETQYF
TRBV29-1	CSVEVGGTYQETQYF
TRBV7-2	CASSLAGRSNEQFF
TRBV27	CASSLIGTGFQDTEAFF
TRBV10-3	CAISERRETQYF
TRBV7-2	CASSLVGPQETQYF
TRBV7-6	CASSPTSLSYNEQFF